This note documents a single T cell receptor (beta chain) sequence. Its cognate antigen is unknown. Investigators spread the genomic DNA of each subset evenly over several immunoSEQ plates. Profiling relied on immunoSEQ multiplex PCR, and the TCRdb table lists in-frame clones only, not all of them. The sample carries about 600,000 clones, roughly 96% recorded once. V was pared by 5 bases and J by 6 bases, with 9 bases of the junction left unmatched. The germline V gene encodes CDR1 SGHKS and CDR2 YYEKEE (reference sequence). This CDR3 has 14 amino acids. The data originate from a study of shared clonotypes between healthy human individuals. Study results and limitations: The donor pool, a small one, limited the genetic and exposure-history diversity represented. Roughly 4.6% of naive CD4 clonotypes were common to a handful of donors. Naive subsets usually exceeded memory subsets in estimated richness.

As defined, naive CD8 cells were CD45RO-negative and positively selected for CCR7, with terminally differentiated effector memory CD45RA+ cells excluded. The V call is TRBV5-5, the J call TRBJ1-1; TRBD1 agrees at 8 bases. The TCR originated in a woman aged 25 to 39 in good health. Source material: naive CD8+ T cells sorted from blood. The CDR3 DNA reads as TGTGCCAGCAGTCACCCGGACAGGGAAGCTGAAGCTTTCTTT. The encoded protein is CASSHPDREAEAFF.